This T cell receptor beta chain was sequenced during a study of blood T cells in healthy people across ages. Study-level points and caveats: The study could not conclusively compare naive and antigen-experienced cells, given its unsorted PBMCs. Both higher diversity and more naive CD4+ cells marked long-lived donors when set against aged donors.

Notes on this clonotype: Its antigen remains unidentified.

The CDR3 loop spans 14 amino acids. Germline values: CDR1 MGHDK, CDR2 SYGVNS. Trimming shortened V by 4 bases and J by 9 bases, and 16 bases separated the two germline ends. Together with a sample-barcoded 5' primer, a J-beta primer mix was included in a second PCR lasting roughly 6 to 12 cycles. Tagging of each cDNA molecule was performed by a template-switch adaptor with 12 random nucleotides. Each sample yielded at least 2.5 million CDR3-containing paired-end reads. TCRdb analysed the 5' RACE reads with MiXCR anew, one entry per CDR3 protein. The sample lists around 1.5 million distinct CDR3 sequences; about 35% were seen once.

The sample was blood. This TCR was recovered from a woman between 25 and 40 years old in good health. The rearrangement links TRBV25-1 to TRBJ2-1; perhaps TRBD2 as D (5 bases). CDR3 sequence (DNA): TGTGCCAGCAGTGGAAGAACTAGGATCGGTGAGCAGTTCTTC. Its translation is CASSGRTRIGEQFF.